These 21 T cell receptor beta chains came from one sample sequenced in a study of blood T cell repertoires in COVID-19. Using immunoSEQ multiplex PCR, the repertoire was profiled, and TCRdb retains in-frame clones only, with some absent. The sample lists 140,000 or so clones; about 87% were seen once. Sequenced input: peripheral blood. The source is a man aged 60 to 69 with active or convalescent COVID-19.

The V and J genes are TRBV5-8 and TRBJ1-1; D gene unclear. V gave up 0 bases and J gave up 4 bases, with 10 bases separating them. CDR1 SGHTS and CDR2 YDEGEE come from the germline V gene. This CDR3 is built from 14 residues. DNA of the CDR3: TGTGCCAGCAGCTTGGACAGCTTGAGCACTGAAGCTTTCTTT. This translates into CASSLDSLSTEAFF.

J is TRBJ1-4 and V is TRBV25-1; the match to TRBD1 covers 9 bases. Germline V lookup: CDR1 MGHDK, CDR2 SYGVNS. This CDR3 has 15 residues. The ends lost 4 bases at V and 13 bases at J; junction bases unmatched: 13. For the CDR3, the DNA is TGTGCCAGCAGTGTGGGGGGACAGGGTCTAGGGAGACTGTTTTTT. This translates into CASSVGGQGLGRLFF.

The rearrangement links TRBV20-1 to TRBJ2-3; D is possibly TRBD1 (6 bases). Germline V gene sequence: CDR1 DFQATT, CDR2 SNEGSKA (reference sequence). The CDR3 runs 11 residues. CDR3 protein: CRAVQGQTQYF. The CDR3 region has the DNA TGCAGGGCTGTACAGGGCCAGACGCAGTATTTT.

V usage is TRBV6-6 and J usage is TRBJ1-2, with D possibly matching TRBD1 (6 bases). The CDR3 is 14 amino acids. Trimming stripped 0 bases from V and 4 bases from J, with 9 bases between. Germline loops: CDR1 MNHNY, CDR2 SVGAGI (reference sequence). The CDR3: CASSYSRDIYGYTF. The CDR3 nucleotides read TGTGCCAGCAGTTACTCTCGGGACATCTATGGCTACACCTTC.

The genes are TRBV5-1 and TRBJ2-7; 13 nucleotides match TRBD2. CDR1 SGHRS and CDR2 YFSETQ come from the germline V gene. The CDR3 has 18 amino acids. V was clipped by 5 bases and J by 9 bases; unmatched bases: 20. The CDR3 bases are TGCGCCAGCAGTTCCGGGACTGAGGGACTAGCGGGACTACGAGGGCAGTACTTC. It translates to CASSSGTEGLAGLRGQYF.

The CDR3 nucleotides read TGTGCCAGCAGATCGACAGGGGCTAATGAAAAACTGTTTTTT. This sequence encodes CASRSTGANEKLFF. This chain connects TRBV6-6 to TRBJ1-4; 8 bases are shared with TRBD1. Germline CDR1 is MNHNY and CDR2 is SVGAGI (reference sequence). V lost 6 bases, J lost 3 bases, and 3 bases stayed unmatched. This CDR3 contains 14 residues.

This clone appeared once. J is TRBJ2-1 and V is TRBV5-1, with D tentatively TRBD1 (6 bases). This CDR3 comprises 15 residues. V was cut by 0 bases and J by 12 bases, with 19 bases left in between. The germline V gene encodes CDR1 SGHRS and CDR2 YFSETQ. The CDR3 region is CASSLVGQSHLGQFF. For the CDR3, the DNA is TGCGCCAGCAGCTTGGTTGGACAGTCACATCTAGGGCAGTTCTTC.

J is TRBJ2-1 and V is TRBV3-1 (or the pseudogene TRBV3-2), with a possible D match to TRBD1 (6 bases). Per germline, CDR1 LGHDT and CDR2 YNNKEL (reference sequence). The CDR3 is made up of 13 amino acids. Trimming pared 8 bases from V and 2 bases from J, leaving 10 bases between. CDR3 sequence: CASAAGAYNEQFF. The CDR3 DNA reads TGTGCCAGCGCGGCAGGGGCCTACAATGAGCAGTTCTTC.

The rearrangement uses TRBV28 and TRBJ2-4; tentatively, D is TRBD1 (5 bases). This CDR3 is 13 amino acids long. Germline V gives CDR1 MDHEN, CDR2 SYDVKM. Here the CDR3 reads CAIGARAKNIQYF. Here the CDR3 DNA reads TGTGCTATAGGGGCCAGGGCCAAAAACATTCAGTACTTC.

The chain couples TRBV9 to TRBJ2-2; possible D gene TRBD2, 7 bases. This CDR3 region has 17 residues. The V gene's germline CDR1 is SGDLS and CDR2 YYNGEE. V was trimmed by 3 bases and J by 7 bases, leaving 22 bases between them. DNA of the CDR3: TGTGCCAGCAGCGCCTTACTAGCGTCTCGAGGGGGCGGGGAGCTGTTTTTT. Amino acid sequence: CASSALLASRGGGELFF.

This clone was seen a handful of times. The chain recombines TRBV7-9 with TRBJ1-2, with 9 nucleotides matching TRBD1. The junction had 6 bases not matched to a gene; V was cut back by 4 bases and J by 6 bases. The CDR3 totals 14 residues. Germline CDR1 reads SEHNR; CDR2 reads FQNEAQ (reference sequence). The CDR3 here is CASSWGQGLDGYTF. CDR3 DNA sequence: TGTGCCAGCAGCTGGGGACAGGGACTTGATGGCTACACCTTC. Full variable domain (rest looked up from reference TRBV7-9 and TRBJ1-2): DTGVSQNPRHKITKRGQNVTFRCDPISEHNRLYWYRQTLGQGPEFLTYFQNEAQLEKSRLLSDRFSAERPKGSFSTLEIQRTEQGDSAMYLCASSWGQGLDGYTFGSGTRLTVV.

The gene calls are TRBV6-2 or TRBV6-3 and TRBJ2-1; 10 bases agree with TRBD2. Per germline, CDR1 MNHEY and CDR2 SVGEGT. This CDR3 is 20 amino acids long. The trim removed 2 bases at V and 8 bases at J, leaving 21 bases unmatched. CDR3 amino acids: CASSYPRTNVSGRAGDEQFF. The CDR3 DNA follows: TGTGCCAGCAGTTACCCCAGAACCAATGTAAGCGGGAGGGCCGGGGATGAGCAGTTCTTC.

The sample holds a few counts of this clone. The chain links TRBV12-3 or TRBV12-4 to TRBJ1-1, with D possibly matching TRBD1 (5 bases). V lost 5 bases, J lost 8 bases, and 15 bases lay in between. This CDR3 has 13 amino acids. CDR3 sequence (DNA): TGTGCCAGCAGTCCTTCCTTGCGGGGGGAAGCTTTCTTT. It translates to CASSPSLRGEAFF.

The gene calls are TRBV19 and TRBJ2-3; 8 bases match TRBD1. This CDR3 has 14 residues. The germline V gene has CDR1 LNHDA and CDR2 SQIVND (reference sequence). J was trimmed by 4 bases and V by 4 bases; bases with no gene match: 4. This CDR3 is CASSTRGLSDTQYF. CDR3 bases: TGTGCCAGTAGTACCAGGGGGCTATCAGATACGCAGTATTTT.

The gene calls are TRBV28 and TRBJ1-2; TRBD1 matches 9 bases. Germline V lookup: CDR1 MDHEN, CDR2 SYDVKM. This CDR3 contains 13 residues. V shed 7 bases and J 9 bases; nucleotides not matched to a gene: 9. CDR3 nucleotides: TGTGCCAGCACTCCGGGACAGGGCGGGCGCTACACCTTC. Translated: CASTPGQGGRYTF.

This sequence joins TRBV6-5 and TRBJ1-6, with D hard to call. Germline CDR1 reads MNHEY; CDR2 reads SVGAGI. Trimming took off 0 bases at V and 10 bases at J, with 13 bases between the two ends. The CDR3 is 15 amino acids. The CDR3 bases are TGTGCCAGCAGTTACTCTCCCCCGCGAACGTCACCCCTCCACTTT. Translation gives CASSYSPPRTSPLHF.

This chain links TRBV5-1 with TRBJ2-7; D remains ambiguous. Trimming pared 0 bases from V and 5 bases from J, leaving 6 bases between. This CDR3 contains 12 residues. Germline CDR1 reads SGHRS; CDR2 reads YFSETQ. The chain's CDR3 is CASSLGQDEQYF. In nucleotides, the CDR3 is TGCGCCAGCAGCTTGGGGCAGGACGAGCAGTACTTC.

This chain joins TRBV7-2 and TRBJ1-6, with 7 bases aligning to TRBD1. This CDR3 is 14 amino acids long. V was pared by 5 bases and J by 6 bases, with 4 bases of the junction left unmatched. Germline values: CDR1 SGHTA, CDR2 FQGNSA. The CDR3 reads CASSQGQPNSPLHF. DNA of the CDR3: TGTGCCAGCAGCCAGGGACAGCCTAATTCACCCCTCCACTTT.

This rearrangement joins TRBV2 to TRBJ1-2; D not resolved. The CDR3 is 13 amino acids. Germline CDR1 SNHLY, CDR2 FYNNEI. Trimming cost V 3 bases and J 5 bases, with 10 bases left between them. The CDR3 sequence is CASSDTGRYGYTF. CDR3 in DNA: TGTGCCAGCAGTGACACGGGAAGATATGGCTACACCTTC.

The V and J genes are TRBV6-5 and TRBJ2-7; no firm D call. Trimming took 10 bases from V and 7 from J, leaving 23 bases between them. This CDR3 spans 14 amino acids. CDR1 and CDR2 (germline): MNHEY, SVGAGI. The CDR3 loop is CAILRSSLLLEQYF. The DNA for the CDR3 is TGTGCCATCCTGAGGTCGTCTCTCCTACTGGAGCAGTACTTC.

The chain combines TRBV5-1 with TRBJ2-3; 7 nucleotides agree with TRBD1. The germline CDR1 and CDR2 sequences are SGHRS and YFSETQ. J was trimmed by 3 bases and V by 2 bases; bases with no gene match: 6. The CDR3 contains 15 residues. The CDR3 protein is CASSLQGPQTDTQYF. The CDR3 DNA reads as TGCGCCAGCAGCTTACAGGGGCCCCAAACAGATACGCAGTATTTT. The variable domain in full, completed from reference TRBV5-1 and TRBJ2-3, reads KAGVTQTPRYLIKTRGQQVTLSCSPISGHRSVSWYQQTPGQGLQFLFEYFSETQRNKGNFPGRFSGRQFSNSRSEMNVSTLELGDSALYLCASSLQGPQTDTQYFGPGTRLTVL.